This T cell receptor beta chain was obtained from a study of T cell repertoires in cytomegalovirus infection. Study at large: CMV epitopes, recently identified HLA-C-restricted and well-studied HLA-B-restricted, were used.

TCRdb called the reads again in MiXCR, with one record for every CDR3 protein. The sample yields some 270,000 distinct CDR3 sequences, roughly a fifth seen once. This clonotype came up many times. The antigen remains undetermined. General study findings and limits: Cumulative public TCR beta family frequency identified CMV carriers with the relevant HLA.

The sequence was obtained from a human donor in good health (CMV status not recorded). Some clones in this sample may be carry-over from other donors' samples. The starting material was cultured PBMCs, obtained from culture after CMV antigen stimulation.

CDR3 sequence: CASSSGQFSEQYF. Here the CDR3 DNA reads TGTGCCAGCAGCTCGGGACAGTTCTCCGAGCAGTACTTC. The chain has TRBV7-9 and TRBJ2-7, with TRBD1 matching over 7 bases. The V gene's germline CDR1 is SEHNR and CDR2 FQNEAQ (reference sequence). CDR3 length: 13 amino acids. Germline trimming cut 4 bases from V and 6 bases from J; bases unmatched to any gene: 6.